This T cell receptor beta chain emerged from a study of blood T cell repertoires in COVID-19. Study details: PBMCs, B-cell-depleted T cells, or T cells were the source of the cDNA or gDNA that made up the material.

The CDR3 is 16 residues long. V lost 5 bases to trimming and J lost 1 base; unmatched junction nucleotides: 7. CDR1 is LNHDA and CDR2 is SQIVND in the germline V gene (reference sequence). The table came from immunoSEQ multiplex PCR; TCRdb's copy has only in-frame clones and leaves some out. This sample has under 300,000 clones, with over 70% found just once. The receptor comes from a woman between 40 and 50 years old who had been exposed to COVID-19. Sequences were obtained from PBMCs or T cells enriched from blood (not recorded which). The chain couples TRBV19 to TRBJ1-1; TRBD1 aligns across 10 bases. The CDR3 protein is CASSQTGGLANTEAFF. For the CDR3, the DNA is TGTGCCAGTAGTCAGACAGGGGGCTTGGCGAACACTGAAGCTTTCTTT. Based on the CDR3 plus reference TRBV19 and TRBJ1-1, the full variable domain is DGGITQSPKYLFRKEGQNVTLSCEQNLNHDAMYWYRQDPGQGLRLIYYSQIVNDFQKGDIAEGYSVSREKKESFPLTVTSAQKNPTAFYLCASSQTGGLANTEAFFGQGTRLTVV.